What follows is one T cell receptor beta chain and its context. Its antigen is unknown. The record originates from a study of cytomegalovirus exposure and HLA in healthy donors. Study at large: In terms of ancestry, the Caucasian-associated cluster contained around 79% of the roughly 400 genotyped donors. Study-level findings and limits: Prediction of most subjects' HLA-A and HLA-B alleles by TCR beta sequences was reportedly accurate. A later look showed TCR association rates differing by HLA locus, highest for DRB1 and lowest for HLA-C. A later analysis reportedly found that, within productive TCRs, an Asian-associated ancestry cluster had fewer N-insertions than the mean observed across the roughly 700 donors.

CDR1 and CDR2 from the germline V gene are SQVTM and ANQGSEA. The CDR3 length is 12 residues. The PCR was carried out with 60 Vbeta primers and 13 Jbeta primers. Profiling relied on immunoSEQ multiplex PCR, and the TCRdb table lists in-frame clones only, not all of them. This table has about 82,000 clones, about 79% appearing once. Sequenced: PBMCs. This chain uses TRBV29-1 with TRBJ2-1; 10 bases match TRBD1. The receptor was derived from a man between 65 and 80 years old in good health and CMV-seropositive. The DNA for the CDR3 is TGCACCGGGGGGACAGGGGACAATGAGCAGTTCTTC. This gives the protein CTGGTGDNEQFF.